The sample holds one count of the clone carrying this TCR beta chain. Its cognate antigen is unknown. This CDR3 comprises 15 residues. Trimming removed 1 base at V and 7 bases at J, with 13 bases between. Germline values: CDR1 LNHDA, CDR2 SQIVND (reference sequence). This sample was included in a study of cytomegalovirus exposure and HLA in healthy donors. Study results and caveats: Most sequenced TCRs were rare (though some public TCRs occurred in many donors).

Sequencing used immunoSEQ multiplex PCR; TCRdb keeps in-frame clones, though not all of them. This sample has approximately 65,000 clones, with approximately 97% found just once. Sequencing used PBMCs. V gene TRBV19 combines with J gene TRBJ1-4; D is uncertain. The receptor was isolated from a man between 18 and 35 years old in good health and CMV-seronegative. CDR3 coding DNA: TGTGCCAGTAGTATAGGAGGGCGTAATGGTGAAAAACTGTTTTTT. Amino acid sequence: CASSIGGRNGEKLFF.